This T cell receptor (beta chain) was retrieved from a study of T cell responses to AZD1222 COVID-19 vaccine. The study's findings and limits: The donor cohort was predominantly white British with a female majority, and clonal diversity may have been underestimated. Repertoire collection took place solely once the T cell response had peaked. Baseline serology detected seropositivity in only six AZD1222 recipients.

Some clones are missing from TCRdb's copy, which holds only in-frame ones; the method was immunoSEQ multiplex PCR. Among 140,000 or so clones listed, roughly 88% were seen once. CDR3 length: 15 residues. Germline CDR1 reads ENHRY; CDR2 reads SYGVKD. V was pared by 0 bases and J by 2 bases, with 2 bases of the junction left unmatched. Concerning this clone: No antigen is known for it.

The rearrangement joins TRBV10-3 to TRBJ2-5; 8 bases map to TRBD1. This material consisted of peripheral blood, taken 28 days after the second dose of the MenACWY control vaccine. The TCR comes from an adult who received the MenACWY meningococcal vaccine as a control. This chain's CDR3 is CAISESRQGQETQYF. The CDR3 nucleotides read TGTGCCATCAGTGAGTCGAGACAGGGGCAAGAGACCCAGTACTTC.